This T cell receptor beta chain is from a study of blood T cell repertoires in COVID-19. V lost 3 bases, J lost 5 bases, and 7 bases stayed unmatched. The CDR3 totals 14 residues. Germline V gene data show CDR1 as SGHRS and CDR2 as YFSETQ. TCRdb's table, derived via immunoSEQ multiplex PCR, lists solely in-frame clones and lacks some. Of over 200,000 clones in the sample, approximately 80% are singletons; the top ten hold nearly 9.5%. The cohort comprised adults aged 18 to 89 years residing in 20 to 25 US areas. V usage is TRBV5-1 and J usage is TRBJ2-7; 8 positions match TRBD2. Sequences were obtained from PBMCs or T cells enriched from blood (not recorded which). The clonotype was recovered from a middle-aged man who had recovered from COVID-19. CDR3: CASSSGGPYNEQYF. Here the CDR3 DNA reads TGCGCCAGCAGCTCGGGGGGGCCATATAACGAGCAGTACTTC.